What follows are 32 T cell receptor beta chains derived from one specimen sequenced in a study of vaccination and CD4 T cells after COVID-19. These receptors' targets are unknown. As to treatment: roughly ten-day PBMC culture with coronavirus spike peptide pools or control peptides (ViraFEST assay). Collection of the unexposed donor's CD4+ T cells took place before the COVID-19 pandemic (2011-2018). Oncomine TCR Beta short-read sequencing was applied to DNA from cultured CD4+ T cells. TCRdb used MiXCR to reprocess the PCR reads, holding one entry per CDR3 protein. This sample has nearly 4,500 distinct CDR3 sequences, with roughly 63% found just once. The sample was CD4+ T cells from blood, cultured in vitro. The receptors were gathered from a human donor in good health.

J is TRBJ1-2 and V is TRBV19; D is perhaps TRBD1 (5 bases). V dropped 7 bases and J dropped 7 bases, with 25 bases sitting between them. CDR3 size: 16 residues. The germline gives CDR1 LNHDA, CDR2 SQIVND (reference sequence). This CDR3 reads CASTYSPLLRGSGYTF. In DNA form, the CDR3 reads TGTGCCAGTACATATTCCCCTCTTCTGAGGGGCAGTGGCTACACCTTC.

The chain recombines TRBV11-2 with TRBJ1-1; D might be TRBD1 (6 bases). Trimming pared 4 bases from V and 2 bases from J, leaving 17 bases between. The CDR3 spans 16 residues. Looked up from germline, CDR1 is SGHAT and CDR2 is FQNNGV. This chain's CDR3 is CASSSPRGGFNTEAFF. CDR3 DNA: TGTGCCAGCAGCTCCCCGAGGGGGGGATTTAACACTGAAGCTTTCTTT.

The chain combines TRBV20-1 with TRBJ2-4; TRBD2 matches at 10 bases. The germline CDR1 and CDR2 sequences are DFQATT and SNEGSKA (reference sequence). The CDR3 sequence is 14 residues long. The ends lost 5 bases at V and 2 bases at J; junction bases unmatched: 3. CDR3 protein: CSAYTSGTKNIQYF. CDR3 sequence (DNA): TGCAGTGCTTATACTAGCGGGACCAAAAACATTCAGTACTTC.

The chain couples TRBV7-2 to TRBJ2-1, with D uncertain. Trimming removed 1 base from V and 6 bases from J, with 7 bases in between. The length of the CDR3 is 13 residues. The germline CDR1 and CDR2 sequences are SGHTA and FQGNSA. The CDR3 region is CASSLEPFNEQFF. CDR3 sequence (DNA): TGTGCCAGCAGCTTAGAACCCTTCAATGAGCAGTTCTTC.

V gene TRBV5-5 combines with J gene TRBJ1-2; no clear D gene. Trimming took off 4 bases at V and 4 bases at J, with 8 bases between the two ends. The CDR3 covers 12 residues. Germline V lookup: CDR1 SGHKS, CDR2 YYEKEE (reference sequence). The CDR3 protein is CASSRSSYGYTF. The CDR3 nucleotides are TGTGCCAGCAGCCGGAGTAGCTATGGCTACACCTTC.

The J gene is TRBJ2-3, the V gene TRBV5-4; possibly TRBD2 for D (5 bases). The CDR3 runs to 14 residues. Germline lookup yields CDR1 SGHNT and CDR2 YYREEE (reference sequence). V shed 4 bases and J shed 4 bases, with 13 bases lying between them. For the CDR3, the DNA is TGTGCCAGCAGCGCAGGTGGTAGCGCAGATACGCAGTATTTT. Its translation is CASSAGGSADTQYF.

The chain carries TRBV7-2 and TRBJ2-2; 7 bases match TRBD1. CDR3 size: 18 residues. The V gene end was trimmed by 5 bases and the J gene end by 0 bases; junction bases not matched to a gene: 12. Germline V gene lookup returns CDR1 SGHTA and CDR2 FQGNSA. This CDR3 reads CASSPRGGQGANTGELFF. The CDR3 DNA reads as TGTGCCAGCAGCCCCAGGGGCGGGCAGGGGGCGAACACCGGGGAGCTGTTTTTT. Combining the CDR3 with reference TRBV7-2 and TRBJ2-2 gives the whole variable domain GAGVSQSPSNKVTEKGKDVELRCDPISGHTALYWYRQSLGQGLEFLIYFQGNSAPDKSGLPSDRFSAERTGGSVSTLTIQRTQQEDSAVYLCASSPRGGQGANTGELFFGEGSRLTVL.

The chain has TRBV6-1 and TRBJ1-2; 10 bases align to TRBD1. Germline CDR1 MNHNS, CDR2 SASEGT. The CDR3 has 13 amino acids. J lost 8 bases, V lost 5 bases, and 5 bases had no gene match. In DNA, the CDR3 is TGTGCCAGCAGTCTTGAGACAGGGGGCGGCTACACCTTC. As protein: CASSLETGGGYTF.

The chain couples TRBV7-2 to TRBJ2-6; D ambiguous. The CDR3 has 16 residues. Germline CDR1 reads SGHTA; CDR2 reads FQGNSA. The V gene lost 0 bases and the J gene lost 0 bases, with 6 bases spanning the gap. This chain's CDR3 is CASSLAPSSGANVLTF. The CDR3, as DNA: TGTGCCAGCAGCTTAGCGCCGAGCTCTGGGGCCAACGTCCTGACTTTC.

This clonotype was seen once. The rearrangement joins TRBV7-9 to TRBJ1-1; no clear D. This CDR3 is 13 amino acids long. Germline V lookup: CDR1 SEHNR, CDR2 FQNEAQ (reference sequence). The V end lost 1 base, the J end lost 5 bases, and 8 bases lay between the germline ends. The CDR3 here is CASSLDGGTEAFF. The CDR3 coding sequence is TGTGCCAGCAGCTTAGACGGTGGGACTGAAGCTTTCTTT.

The V call is TRBV30, the J call TRBJ2-7, with D possibly TRBD1 on 6 matching bases. The CDR3 spans 14 residues. Trimming cost V 3 bases and J 9 bases, with 21 bases left between them. Germline V gives CDR1 GTSNPN, CDR2 SVGIG (reference sequence). CDR3 in amino acids: CAWRSALQGIVQYF. CDR3 in DNA: TGTGCCTGGAGGTCGGCGCTACAGGGAATAGTGCAGTACTTC.

V usage is TRBV7-9 and J usage is TRBJ2-4; TRBD1 agrees at 8 bases. Germline CDR1 reads SEHNR; CDR2 reads FQNEAQ (reference sequence). The CDR3 length is 14 residues. V was clipped by 5 bases and J by 4 bases; unmatched bases: 4. The CDR3 sequence: CASSPGGSKNIQYF. The DNA for the CDR3 is TGTGCCAGCAGCCCAGGGGGCTCTAAAAACATTCAGTACTTC.

V usage is TRBV24-1 and J usage is TRBJ1-5; D not certain. CDR1 and CDR2 from the germline V gene are KGHDR and SFDVKD. The CDR3 sequence is 12 residues long. V shed 3 bases and J shed 4 bases, with 3 bases lying between them. The CDR3 nucleotides read TGTGCCACCAGTGATAGTAATCAGCCCCAGCATTTT. This codes for CATSDSNQPQHF.

This chain uses TRBV15 with TRBJ1-5, with 10 bases lining up with TRBD1. J was trimmed by 4 bases and V by 0 bases; bases with no gene match: 6. Germline V gene lookup returns CDR1 LNHNV and CDR2 YYDKDF (reference sequence). This CDR3 has 17 residues. The CDR3 protein is CATSRDGWDRGNQPQHF. As DNA, the CDR3 is TGTGCCACCAGCAGAGATGGTTGGGACAGGGGAAATCAGCCCCAGCATTTT.

The rearrangement uses TRBV25-1 and TRBJ1-6; tentative D call: TRBD1 (6 bases). The V gene lost 0 bases and the J gene lost 10 bases, with 19 bases spanning the gap. This CDR3 is 17 amino acids long. The germline CDR1 and CDR2 sequences are MGHDK and SYGVNS. Here the CDR3 DNA reads TGTGCCAGCAGTGAATATGCCCCGCGGGGGCGGGGATCACCCCTCCACTTT. Its protein product is CASSEYAPRGRGSPLHF.

This sequence joins TRBV25-1 and TRBJ2-5, with no clear D. V was shortened by 2 bases and J by 2 bases, with 3 bases between the two germline ends. The CDR3 sequence is 12 residues long. From germline, CDR1 is MGHDK and CDR2 SYGVNS. In nucleotides, the CDR3 is TGTGCCAGCAGTGAAAATCAAGAGACCCAGTACTTC. Protein sequence: CASSENQETQYF. Using reference TRBV25-1 and TRBJ2-5 for the parts outside the CDR3, the full variable domain is EADIYQTPRYLVIGTGKKITLECSQTMGHDKMYWYQQDPGMELHLIHYSYGVNSTEKGDLSSESTVSRIRTEHFPLTLESARPSHTSQYLCASSENQETQYFGPGTRLLVL.

CDR3: CASSLGGDSNQPQHF. CDR3 bases: TGTGCCAGCAGCTTAGGAGGGGATAGCAATCAGCCCCAGCATTTT. V gene TRBV7-8 combines with J gene TRBJ1-5; possibly TRBD1 for D (5 bases). The CDR3 sequence is 15 residues long. V gave up 1 base and J gave up 0 bases, with 7 bases separating them. Germline lookup yields CDR1 SGHVS and CDR2 FQNEAQ.

The chain has TRBV6-2 or TRBV6-3 and TRBJ2-3; 8 bases match TRBD2. The CDR3 consists of 16 residues. Germline V gives CDR1 MNHEY, CDR2 SVGEGT. V lost 5 bases to trimming and J lost 5 bases; unmatched junction nucleotides: 12. CDR3 DNA sequence: TGTGCCAGCAGTCATCCGGTGGGACTAGAGGGAGATACGCAGTATTTT. This sequence encodes CASSHPVGLEGDTQYF.

The count of this clonotype is one. The chain is built from TRBV7-9 and TRBJ1-5; D possibly corresponds to TRBD1 (6 bases). The CDR3 sequence is 19 residues long. V gave up 3 bases and J gave up 0 bases, with 21 bases separating them. CDR1 is SEHNR and CDR2 is FQNEAQ in the germline V gene (reference sequence). Written as DNA, the CDR3 is TGTGCCAGCAGCTTCTCCGGACAGCCTGGCCTTTATAGCAATCAGCCCCAGCATTTT. Translating it yields CASSFSGQPGLYSNQPQHF.

This clonotype was seen once. This chain links TRBV6-5 with TRBJ2-7; D gene uncertain. Germline values: CDR1 MNHEY, CDR2 SVGAGI. V lost 2 bases, J lost 3 bases, and 2 bases lay in between. The CDR3 is 11 amino acids. In DNA, the CDR3 is TGTGCCAGCAGTTACCACTACGAGCAGTACTTC. Translating it yields CASSYHYEQYF.

The rearrangement joins TRBV4-3 to TRBJ1-1; D uncertain. Germline V CDR1 and CDR2: LGHNA, YSLEER. Trimming took off 4 bases at V and 0 bases at J, with 12 bases between the two ends. The CDR3 covers 15 residues. CDR3 sequence: CASSPNTRVNTEAFF. The DNA for the CDR3 is TGCGCCAGCAGCCCAAATACACGGGTGAACACTGAAGCTTTCTTT.

This clonotype turned up a few times. The rearrangement uses TRBV15 and TRBJ2-2; D remains ambiguous. The CDR3 consists of 13 residues. Germline V gene data show CDR1 as LNHNV and CDR2 as YYDKDF (reference sequence). V lost 0 bases and J lost 6, with 5 bases in between. The CDR3 DNA follows: TGTGCCACCAGCAGAGATCTAGCCGGGGAGCTGTTTTTT. Translating it yields CATSRDLAGELFF.

The chain employs TRBV19 and TRBJ2-1; TRBD1 agrees at 9 bases. With 4 bases clipped from V and 7 bases from J, the junction kept 8 bases outside the gene matches. The CDR3 runs 15 residues. Germline loops: CDR1 LNHDA, CDR2 SQIVND (reference sequence). The CDR3 DNA follows: TGTGCCAGTAGTACCCAGACAGGGGGACGGAATGAGCAGTTCTTC. Translating gives CASSTQTGGRNEQFF.

The chain carries TRBV30 and TRBJ1-2; D unclear. The CDR3 length is 12 residues. CDR1 and CDR2 (germline): GTSNPN, SVGIG (reference sequence). With 0 bases removed from V and 6 bases from J, the gap between germline ends came to 8 bases. DNA of the CDR3: TGTGCCTGGAGTGTTCAGGTGGATGGCTACACCTTC. It specifies CAWSVQVDGYTF.

This clonotype was seen a single time. The chain carries TRBV7-7 and TRBJ1-4, with TRBD1 matching over 9 bases. The germline V gene encodes CDR1 SSHAT and CDR2 FNYEAQ (reference sequence). The CDR3 covers 18 residues. V lost 5 bases, J lost 2 bases, and 12 bases stayed unmatched. The CDR3 is CASSPRDRVEATNEKLFF. CDR3 DNA: TGTGCCAGCAGCCCCAGGGACAGGGTGGAAGCTACTAATGAAAAACTGTTTTTT.

The CDR3 spells CASSADSGASTDTQYF. In DNA form, the CDR3 reads TGTGCCAGCAGCGCCGATAGCGGAGCCAGCACAGATACGCAGTATTTT. This rearrangement joins TRBV9 to TRBJ2-3; a weak D match, TRBD2 (6 bases). Germline CDR1 SGDLS, CDR2 YYNGEE. V dropped 3 bases and J dropped 0 bases, with 14 bases sitting between them. CDR3 length: 16 residues.

The table lists this clonotype with a few counts. The J gene is TRBJ2-1, the V gene TRBV23-1, with D maybe TRBD2 (6 bases). TRBV23-1 is an ORF; its function is uncertain. This CDR3 has 15 amino acids. V was clipped by 0 bases and J by 8 bases, with 14 bases between them. CDR3 in DNA: TGCGCCAGCAGTCAATCCCAGACTAGTGGGTATGAGCAGTTCTTC. Encoded protein: CASSQSQTSGYEQFF.

This chain joins TRBV5-1 and TRBJ1-2; D possibly corresponds to TRBD1 (6 bases). The CDR3 covers 14 residues. Germline CDR1 SGHRS, CDR2 YFSETQ. Trimming left V 0 bases short and J 8 bases short, with 14 bases between. CDR3 loop: CASSLGARDTGYTF. DNA of the CDR3: TGCGCCAGCAGCTTGGGAGCTCGGGACACCGGCTACACCTTC.

The table lists this clonotype with a few counts. The chain employs TRBV7-7 and TRBJ1-2; the D gene is possibly TRBD1 (5 bases). Germline lookup yields CDR1 SSHAT and CDR2 FNYEAQ (reference sequence). The CDR3 contains 13 residues. Trimming removed 4 bases at V and 4 bases at J, with 10 bases between. This CDR3 is CASSSDSSYGYTF. The DNA for the CDR3 is TGTGCCAGCAGCTCAGACAGCTCCTATGGCTACACCTTC.

By proportion, this clonotype is hyperexpanded. The chain uses TRBV7-2 and TRBJ1-1, with D unclear. The CDR3 has 11 amino acids. Trimming stripped 5 bases from V and 1 base from J, with 2 bases between. The germline gives CDR1 SGHTA, CDR2 FQGNSA. CDR3 loop: CASSQNTEAFF. The CDR3, as DNA: TGTGCCAGCAGCCAGAACACTGAAGCTTTCTTT.

The chain recombines TRBV20-1 with TRBJ1-1; unclear D gene. Trimming shortened V by 4 bases and J by 2 bases, and 11 bases separated the two germline ends. Germline CDR1 DFQATT, CDR2 SNEGSKA (reference sequence). The CDR3 runs 13 residues. CDR3 sequence reads: CSANGEANTEAFF. The CDR3 nucleotides read TGCAGTGCTAACGGAGAGGCTAACACTGAAGCTTTCTTT.

The rearrangement uses TRBV5-1 and TRBJ1-1; 11 bases are shared with TRBD1. The junction had 9 bases not matched to a gene; V was cut back by 5 bases and J by 3 bases. This CDR3 has 16 residues. From germline, CDR1 is SGHRS and CDR2 YFSETQ. Here the CDR3 reads CASRAGTGGLDTEAFF. The CDR3 coding sequence is TGCGCCAGCAGGGCCGGGACAGGGGGATTGGACACTGAAGCTTTCTTT.